This T cell receptor (beta chain) was captured in a study of blood T cell repertoires in COVID-19. Background on the study: Sources were T cells, B-cell-depleted T cells, or PBMCs; the material itself was cDNA or gDNA.

Using immunoSEQ multiplex PCR, the repertoire was profiled, and TCRdb retains in-frame clones only, with some absent. The sample yields about 160,000 clones, approximately 85% seen once. With 2 bases removed from V and 8 bases from J, the gap between germline ends came to 12 bases. From germline, CDR1 is LGHDT and CDR2 YNNKEL (reference sequence). The CDR3 length is 13 residues. Enrolled during active infection, Seattle patients were then followed longitudinally. The rearrangement joins TRBV3-1 (or the pseudogene TRBV3-2) to TRBJ1-2; D call uncertain. Sequences were obtained from peripheral blood. The receptor was isolated from a woman aged 55-75 years with COVID-19, enrolled during active disease. The CDR3 loop is CASSQRELRGYTF. DNA for the CDR3: TGTGCCAGCAGCCAAAGGGAGCTGCGAGGCTACACCTTC.